This T cell receptor beta chain appears in the sequencing data of a study of cytotoxic CD8 clonotypes in ibrutinib-treated CLL. The study, taken as a whole, reports: In comparison with age-matched healthy donors, baseline clonality was higher and tracked circulating CD8+ T-cell counts. Whereas clonality rose at ibrutinib response, it declined toward baseline at progression.

CDR1 is MNHNS and CDR2 is SASEGT in the germline V gene. The CDR3 is 16 residues long. V lost 2 bases to trimming and J lost 4 bases; unmatched junction nucleotides: 9. As to this clone: Its matching antigen is unknown.

Sequencing used immunoSEQ multiplex PCR; TCRdb keeps in-frame clones, though not all of them. The table has 200,000 to 250,000 clones, 79% seen once; the top ten hold more than 9.5%. This chain uses TRBV6-1 with TRBJ2-5; 8 nucleotides match TRBD2. This TCR was recovered from a human donor with chronic lymphocytic leukemia. This material consisted of PBMCs, taken after 12 months of ibrutinib treatment. This chain's CDR3 is CASSEHPGRGGETQYF. DNA of the CDR3: TGTGCCAGCAGTGAACATCCGGGACGGGGGGGAGAGACCCAGTACTTC.